The 27 T cell receptor beta chains below were found in one sample sequenced in a study of cytomegalovirus exposure and HLA in healthy donors. The study ran its PCR with 60 Vbeta and 13 Jbeta primers. Profiled with immunoSEQ multiplex PCR; TCRdb holds only in-frame clones, not every one. This table holds 230,000 or so clones, about 93% found once. What was sequenced was PBMCs. These receptors were obtained from a girl between 2 and 10 years old in good health and CMV-seronegative.

The V and J genes are TRBV27 and TRBJ1-1, with 7 bases identical to TRBD1. CDR1 is MNHEY, CDR2 SMNVEV, per germline (reference sequence). Trimming cost V 5 bases and J 0 bases; bases outside gene matches: 6. This CDR3 is 15 amino acids long. CDR3 sequence (DNA): TGTGCCAGCAGTCGTTCAGGGGGAATGAACACTGAAGCTTTCTTT. Translation gives CASSRSGGMNTEAFF.

The chain has TRBV4-1 and TRBJ2-1; the match to TRBD2 covers 10 bases. Germline V CDR1 and CDR2: MGHRA, YSYEKL. V lost 8 bases to trimming and J lost 3 bases; unmatched junction nucleotides: 19. The CDR3 totals 19 residues. CDR3 residues: CASAPSGSGGPRSYNEQFF. DNA for the CDR3: TGCGCCAGCGCGCCCAGCGGTAGCGGGGGGCCAAGAAGCTACAATGAGCAGTTCTTC.

This chain uses TRBV28 with TRBJ1-1; 7 bases align to TRBD1. Germline loops: CDR1 MDHEN, CDR2 SYDVKM. V lost 7 bases, J lost 6 bases, and 11 bases stayed unmatched. This CDR3 spans 14 amino acids. The CDR3 protein is CASTEDMGTAEAFF. CDR3 nucleotides: TGTGCCAGCACCGAAGATATGGGGACAGCTGAAGCTTTCTTT.

This clone appeared once. The J gene is TRBJ2-3, the V gene TRBV30, with D maybe TRBD1 (5 bases). Germline-derived CDR1 and CDR2 are GTSNPN and SVGIG (reference sequence). The ends were cut back, 2 bases at V and 5 bases at J, with 17 bases in the middle. The CDR3 consists of 15 residues. CDR3 amino acids: CAWSLLRGGGDTQYF. As DNA, the CDR3 is TGTGCCTGGAGTCTATTAAGGGGTGGTGGAGATACGCAGTATTTT.

The V call is TRBV11-3, the J call TRBJ1-1, with a possible D match to TRBD1 (5 bases). V lost 5 bases and J lost 4, with 11 bases in between. CDR1 and CDR2 from the germline V gene are SGHNT and YENEEA. The CDR3 totals 13 residues. CDR3: CASSPGAATEAFF. In nucleotides, the CDR3 is TGTGCCAGCAGCCCTGGGGCGGCCACTGAAGCTTTCTTT. Full variable domain (remainder filled in from reference TRBV11-3 and TRBJ1-1): EAGVVQSPRYKIIEKKQPVAFWCNPISGHNTLYWYLQNLGQGPELLIRYENEEAVDDSQLPKDRFSAERLKGVDSTLKIQPAELGDSAVYLCASSPGAATEAFFGQGTRLTVV.

The DNA for the CDR3 is TGTGCCAGTAGTCCAGGACAGGGAACAGATACGCAGTATTTT. It is translated as CASSPGQGTDTQYF. The rearrangement uses TRBV19 and TRBJ2-3, with 8 bases matching TRBD1. Germline V gene lookup returns CDR1 LNHDA and CDR2 SQIVND (reference sequence). J lost 3 bases, V lost 5 bases, and 4 bases had no gene match. CDR3 length equals 14 residues.

This sequence joins TRBV7-9 and TRBJ1-1; TRBD1 matches at 9 bases. The CDR3 loop spans 14 amino acids. The germline V gene encodes CDR1 SEHNR and CDR2 FQNEAQ (reference sequence). The J segment lost 11 bases and the V segment lost 2 bases, leaving 9 bases of the junction unmatched. In nucleotides, the CDR3 is TGTGCCAGCAGCTTAAAGGGACAGGGATTCGGGGCTTTCTTT. Translating it yields CASSLKGQGFGAFF.

The chain recombines TRBV12-5 with TRBJ2-7; 7 bases line up with TRBD1. J was trimmed by 4 bases and V by 0 bases; bases with no gene match: 3. The CDR3 is 14 residues long. Germline CDR1 and CDR2: LGHNT and FRNRAP. Here the CDR3 DNA reads TGTGCTAGTGGTTTGGTCCTACAGGGGTACGAGCAGTACTTC. Protein: CASGLVLQGYEQYF.

The chain joins TRBV15 to TRBJ1-2; 7 bases map to TRBD1. V was clipped by 8 bases and J by 3 bases; unmatched bases: 3. The CDR3 covers 12 residues. CDR1 is LNHNV and CDR2 is YYDKDF in the germline V gene (reference sequence). CDR3 region: CATLDRDYGYTF. CDR3 DNA sequence: TGTGCCACCCTCGACAGGGACTATGGCTACACCTTC.

CDR3 in DNA: TGTGCCAGCAGCTCGAGCGGGAGATTGGGCAATGAGCAGTTCTTC. Translating it yields CASSSSGRLGNEQFF. The genes are TRBV7-9 and TRBJ2-1, with 8 positions matching TRBD2. The germline V gene encodes CDR1 SEHNR and CDR2 FQNEAQ (reference sequence). The ends lost 4 bases at V and 6 bases at J; junction bases unmatched: 8. The CDR3 is 15 residues long.

As DNA, the CDR3 is TGTGCCAGCAGTGGTACTTGGGGGGTAGATACGCAGTATTTT. Translated: CASSGTWGVDTQYF. The gene calls are TRBV6-1 and TRBJ2-3; tentatively, D is TRBD2 (6 bases). Trimming removed 4 bases at V and 5 bases at J, with 13 bases between. The CDR3 runs to 14 residues. Per the germline V gene, CDR1 is MNHNS and CDR2 is SASEGT.

J is TRBJ2-3 and V is TRBV5-4, with a weak D call TRBD1 (5 bases). This CDR3 has 16 amino acids. The V and J ends lost 2 bases and 2 bases respectively, with 15 bases between them. The germline V gene has CDR1 SGHNT and CDR2 YYREEE (reference sequence). CDR3 in amino acids: CASSFWGVVSTDTQYF. The CDR3 nucleotides read TGTGCCAGCAGCTTTTGGGGCGTTGTCTCCACAGATACGCAGTATTTT. Full variable domain (rest looked up from reference TRBV5-4 and TRBJ2-3): ETGVTQSPTHLIKTRGQQVTLRCSSQSGHNTVSWYQQALGQGPQFIFQYYREEENGRGNFPPRFSGLQFPNYSSELNVNALELDDSALYLCASSFWGVVSTDTQYFGPGTRLTVL.

This chain joins TRBV7-2 and TRBJ2-3, with D perhaps TRBD2 (7 bases). Germline V gene sequence: CDR1 SGHTA, CDR2 FQGNSA. Trimming pared 2 bases from V and 4 bases from J, leaving 16 bases between. This CDR3 region has 16 residues. This chain's CDR3 is CASSLKAGRGADTQYF. In nucleotides, the CDR3 is TGTGCCAGCAGCTTAAAGGCGGGGAGGGGGGCAGATACGCAGTATTTT.

This chain connects TRBV29-1 to TRBJ1-1, with 9 bases aligning to TRBD1. After removal of 5 bases from V and 3 bases from J, the junction contained 10 bases not matched to a gene. Germline CDR1 and CDR2: SQVTM and ANQGSEA. The CDR3 runs 15 residues. CDR3 DNA sequence: TGCAGCGTTCCCGGACAGGGGCTTAGGGACACTGAAGCTTTCTTT. Protein: CSVPGQGLRDTEAFF.

The genes are TRBV5-1 and TRBJ2-5, with D possibly TRBD2 on 6 matching bases. Trimming removed 0 bases at V and 5 bases at J, with 11 bases between. Looked up from germline, CDR1 is SGHRS and CDR2 is YFSETQ. The CDR3 runs 14 residues. CDR3 loop: CASSLELASETQYF. CDR3 nucleotide sequence: TGCGCCAGCAGCTTGGAACTAGCTTCCGAGACCCAGTACTTC.

V gene TRBV2 combines with J gene TRBJ1-2, with TRBD1 matching over 9 bases. V was pared by 3 bases and J by 2 bases, with 4 bases of the junction left unmatched. This CDR3 spans 15 amino acids. The germline V gene encodes CDR1 SNHLY and CDR2 FYNNEI. The CDR3 region has the DNA TGTGCCAGCAGTGAGAGGGGGACAGGGAACTATGGCTACACCTTC. This gives the protein CASSERGTGNYGYTF.

The chain has TRBV30 and TRBJ2-1; the D gene is possibly TRBD2 (6 bases). V was pared by 2 bases and J by 1 base, with 9 bases between. The CDR3 runs 14 residues. The germline CDR1 and CDR2 sequences are GTSNPN and SVGIG (reference sequence). CDR3 coding DNA: TGTGCCTGGAGTTGGGGGAGGTCCTACAATGAGCAGTTCTTC. This encodes CAWSWGRSYNEQFF.

Only one count was recorded for this clone. One junction end disagrees with the germline gene, perhaps due to a read error. This chain links TRBV7-9 with TRBJ2-3, with D possibly matching TRBD2 (6 bases). There are 12 residues in the CDR3. Per the germline V gene, CDR1 is SEHNR and CDR2 is FQNEAQ (reference sequence). CDR3 nucleotide sequence: TGTTCCAGCAGTGCTCGGGGGGATACGCAGTATTTT. It encodes CSSSARGDTQYF.

The chain couples TRBV5-1 to TRBJ2-1, with a possible D match to TRBD2 (6 bases). Trimming cost V 4 bases and J 3 bases, with 29 bases left between them. CDR3 size: 20 residues. Germline loops: CDR1 SGHRS, CDR2 YFSETQ. The CDR3 DNA reads as TGCGCCAGCAGCAGAAGGGGTGGAGGGCCCGGGAGTAGATTCTACAATGAGCAGTTCTTC. As protein: CASSRRGGGPGSRFYNEQFF.

The rearrangement uses TRBV5-1 and TRBJ1-2; tentative D call: TRBD1 (6 bases). Germline CDR1 and CDR2: SGHRS and YFSETQ. The CDR3 length is 14 residues. Trimming cost V 0 bases and J 7 bases, with 13 bases left between them. The CDR3: CASSLGGGAGGYTF. The CDR3 nucleotides read TGCGCCAGCAGCTTGGGCGGGGGCGCAGGTGGCTACACCTTC.

The V call is TRBV4-2, the J call TRBJ2-3; 10 bases map to TRBD2. This CDR3 has 20 amino acids. V lost 1 base and J lost 4; bases outside the gene matches: 17. Germline assignment: CDR1 LGHNA and CDR2 YNFKEQ. In DNA, the CDR3 is TGTGCCAGCAGCCAAGCCCCCCTAGCGGGAGTCCTCCTGGGGGCAGATACGCAGTATTTT. It yields the protein CASSQAPLAGVLLGADTQYF.

The chain carries TRBV11-2 and TRBJ2-7; no clear D. CDR3 length: 12 residues. Germline V lookup: CDR1 SGHAT, CDR2 FQNNGV. Trimming shortened V by 1 base and J by 4 bases, and 5 bases separated the two germline ends. In nucleotides, the CDR3 is TGTGCCAGCAGCTTAGGCAGATACGAGCAGTACTTC. Its protein is CASSLGRYEQYF.

J is TRBJ2-3 and V is TRBV5-1, with 9 nucleotides matching TRBD2. In germline, CDR1 is SGHRS, CDR2 YFSETQ. The CDR3 covers 15 residues. Trimming cost V 5 bases and J 7 bases; bases outside gene matches: 11. The CDR3 coding sequence is TGCGCCAGCAGGGAGCTAGCGGGACCTCTCTATACGCAGTATTTT. Its translation is CASRELAGPLYTQYF.

The genes are TRBV4-1 and TRBJ2-7; possibly TRBD1 for D (5 bases). There are 14 residues in the CDR3. Trimming took off 4 bases at V and 5 bases at J, with 15 bases between the two ends. CDR1 is MGHRA and CDR2 is YSYEKL in the germline V gene. The CDR3 here is CASSPREGAHEQYF. In DNA, the CDR3 is TGCGCCAGCAGCCCTCGCGAAGGGGCCCACGAGCAGTACTTC.

CDR3 sequence (DNA): TGTGCCAGCAGCGTAGGGGACAGTAATCAGCCCCAGCATTTT. This gives the protein CASSVGDSNQPQHF. This rearrangement joins TRBV9 to TRBJ1-5; 7 nucleotides align to TRBD1. This CDR3 is built from 14 residues. With V trimmed by 0 bases and J by 4 bases, 1 base remained unmatched. Germline CDR1 reads SGDLS; CDR2 reads YYNGEE.

The genes are TRBV14 and TRBJ1-4, with D unclear. Germline V gene sequence: CDR1 SGHDN, CDR2 FVKESK. This CDR3 spans 11 amino acids. V lost 6 bases and J 8 bases, leaving 7 bases between the germline ends. The CDR3 DNA follows: TGTGCCAGCAGTCTGACAGAAAAACTGTTTTTT. Its translation is CASSLTEKLFF.

The chain combines TRBV19 with TRBJ2-7, with D possibly TRBD1 on 5 matching bases. CDR1 and CDR2 from the germline V gene are LNHDA and SQIVND (reference sequence). This CDR3 comprises 14 residues. The V end was cut by 9 bases, the J end by 0 bases, with 15 bases between. The CDR3 loop reads CASAKGPGSYEQYF. Written as DNA, the CDR3 is TGTGCCAGCGCAAAGGGGCCTGGCTCCTACGAGCAGTACTTC.